The clone carrying this T cell receptor (beta chain) was seen more than once but under ten times. As yet, its antigen is unknown. No conserved phenylalanine or tryptophan is present at the end of the CDR3, so a read error is the likely explanation. This record belongs to a study of blood T cells in healthy people across ages. Study-wide findings and caveats: Leaving the PBMCs unsorted stopped any conclusive comparison of naive versus antigen-experienced cells.

V gave up 0 bases and J gave up 0 bases; unmatched junction bases: 7. The CDR3 runs to 18 residues. Germline V CDR1 and CDR2: SGDLS, YYNGEE. Combining a sample-barcoded 5' primer with a J-beta primer mix, a second PCR ran for roughly 7 to 11 cycles. Using its own MiXCR run on the 5' RACE reads, TCRdb lists one record per CDR3 protein. The repertoire has 1,800,000 or so distinct CDR3 sequences, 35% to 50% of them found once; the top ten carry under 25%. The receptor's source is a human donor in good health. The chain uses TRBV9 and TRBJ2-7, with 12 bases aligning to TRBD2. The sample was blood. DNA of the CDR3: TGTGCCAGCAGCGTAGATCTACTAGCGGGGGGAAGCTCCTACGAGCAGTACTTG. Translation gives CASSVDLLAGGSSYEQYL.